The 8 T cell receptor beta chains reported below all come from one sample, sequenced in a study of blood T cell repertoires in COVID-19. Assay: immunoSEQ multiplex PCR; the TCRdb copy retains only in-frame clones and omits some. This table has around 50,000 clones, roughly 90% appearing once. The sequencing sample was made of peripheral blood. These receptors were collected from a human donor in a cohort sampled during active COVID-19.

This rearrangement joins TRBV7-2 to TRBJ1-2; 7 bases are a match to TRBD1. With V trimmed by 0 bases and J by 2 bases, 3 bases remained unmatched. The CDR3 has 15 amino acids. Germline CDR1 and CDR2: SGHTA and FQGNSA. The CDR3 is CASSLASGQNYGYTF. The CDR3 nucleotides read TGTGCCAGCAGCTTAGCATCGGGACAGAACTATGGCTACACCTTC.

CDR3 amino acids: CASSQDLSSRGSDTQYF. The DNA for the CDR3 is TGTGCCAGCAGCCAAGATCTAAGCTCACGGGGATCAGATACGCAGTATTTT. The chain combines TRBV3-1 (or the pseudogene TRBV3-2) with TRBJ2-3; weak D call: TRBD2 (5 bases). Germline-derived CDR1 and CDR2 are LGHDT and YNNKEL (reference sequence). V lost 0 bases and J 4 bases, leaving 17 bases between the germline ends. This CDR3 is built from 17 residues.

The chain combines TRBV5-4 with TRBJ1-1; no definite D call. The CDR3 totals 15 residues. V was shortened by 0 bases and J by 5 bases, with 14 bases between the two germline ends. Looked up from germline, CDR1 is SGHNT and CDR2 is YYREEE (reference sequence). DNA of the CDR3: TGTGCCAGCAGCTTGGCTGCCCGAGGAACGACTGAAGCTTTCTTT. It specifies CASSLAARGTTEAFF. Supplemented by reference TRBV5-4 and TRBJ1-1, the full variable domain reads ETGVTQSPTHLIKTRGQQVTLRCSSQSGHNTVSWYQQALGQGPQFIFQYYREEENGRGNFPPRFSGLQFPNYSSELNVNALELDDSALYLCASSLAARGTTEAFFGQGTRLTVV.

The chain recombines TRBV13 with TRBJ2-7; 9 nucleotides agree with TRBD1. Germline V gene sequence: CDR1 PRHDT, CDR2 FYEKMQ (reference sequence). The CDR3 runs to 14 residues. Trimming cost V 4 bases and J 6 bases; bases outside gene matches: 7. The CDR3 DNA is TGTGCCAGCAGCTCAGGGGACAGGGATAGCGAGCAGTACTTC. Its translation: CASSSGDRDSEQYF.

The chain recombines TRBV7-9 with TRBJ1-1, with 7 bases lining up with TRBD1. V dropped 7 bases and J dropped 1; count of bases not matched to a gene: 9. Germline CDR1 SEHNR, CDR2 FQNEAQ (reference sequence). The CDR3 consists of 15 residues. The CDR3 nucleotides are TGTGCCAGCACACCCCAACAGGGGACGAACACTGAAGCTTTCTTT. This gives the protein CASTPQQGTNTEAFF.

The CDR3 here is CASSQESRFIRGYTF. CDR3 nucleotide sequence: TGTGCCAGCAGCCAAGAAAGCAGGTTTATAAGGGGCTACACCTTC. V and J are TRBV3-1 (or the pseudogene TRBV3-2) and TRBJ1-2; the D is unclear. Trimming removed 0 bases at V and 8 bases at J, with 16 bases between. This CDR3 region has 15 residues. Germline-derived CDR1 and CDR2 are LGHDT and YNNKEL (reference sequence).

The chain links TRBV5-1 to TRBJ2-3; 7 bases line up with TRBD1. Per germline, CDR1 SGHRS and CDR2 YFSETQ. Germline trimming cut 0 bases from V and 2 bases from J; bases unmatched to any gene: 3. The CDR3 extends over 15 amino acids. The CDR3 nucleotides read TGCGCCAGCAGCTTGGGGGGGACAGTCACAGATACGCAGTATTTT. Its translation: CASSLGGTVTDTQYF.

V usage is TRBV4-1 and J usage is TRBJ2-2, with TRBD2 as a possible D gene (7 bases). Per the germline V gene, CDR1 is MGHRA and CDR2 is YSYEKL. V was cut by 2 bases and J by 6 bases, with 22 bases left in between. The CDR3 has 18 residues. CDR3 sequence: CASSQLPLWGGAAGELFF. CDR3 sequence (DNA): TGCGCCAGCAGCCAACTTCCCCTCTGGGGGGGGGCTGCCGGGGAGCTGTTTTTT.